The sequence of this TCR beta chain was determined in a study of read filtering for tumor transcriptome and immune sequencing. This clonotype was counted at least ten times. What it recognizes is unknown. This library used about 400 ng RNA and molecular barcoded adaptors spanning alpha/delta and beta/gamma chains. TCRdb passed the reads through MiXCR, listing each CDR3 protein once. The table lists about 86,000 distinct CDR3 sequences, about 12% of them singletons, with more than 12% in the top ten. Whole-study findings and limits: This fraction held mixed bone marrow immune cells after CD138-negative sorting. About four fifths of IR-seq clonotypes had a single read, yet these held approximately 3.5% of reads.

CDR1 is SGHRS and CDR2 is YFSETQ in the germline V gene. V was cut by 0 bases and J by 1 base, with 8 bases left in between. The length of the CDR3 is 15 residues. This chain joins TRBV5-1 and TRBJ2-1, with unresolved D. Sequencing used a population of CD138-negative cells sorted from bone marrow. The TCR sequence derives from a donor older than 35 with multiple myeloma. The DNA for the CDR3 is TGCGCCAGCAGCTTGGAACACCAATCCTACAATGAGCAGTTCTTC. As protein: CASSLEHQSYNEQFF.